What follows are 28 T cell receptor beta chains derived from one specimen sequenced in a study of cytotoxic CD8 clonotypes in ibrutinib-treated CLL. TCRdb's table, derived via immunoSEQ multiplex PCR, lists solely in-frame clones and lacks some. The table lists over 250,000 clones, roughly three quarters of them singletons, with around 5.3% in the top ten. The material was PBMCs, obtained at disease progression, from a patient treated with ibrutinib. These receptors all stem from a human donor with chronic lymphocytic leukemia.

This sequence joins TRBV5-1 and TRBJ2-1; D gene ambiguous. This CDR3 comprises 16 residues. V shed 0 bases and J shed 4 bases, with 14 bases lying between them. The germline CDR1 and CDR2 sequences are SGHRS and YFSETQ. CDR3 in DNA: TGCGCCAGCAGCTTGGCCTCTCTGGCAGCATACAATGAGCAGTTCTTC. Translating it yields CASSLASLAAYNEQFF.

V gene TRBV5-1 combines with J gene TRBJ2-3, with D perhaps matching TRBD1 (6 bases). The CDR3 consists of 16 residues. The V and J ends lost 4 bases and 2 bases respectively, with 17 bases between them. From germline, CDR1 is SGHRS and CDR2 YFSETQ. CDR3 DNA sequence: TGCGCCAGCAGCACGGGGACACCCCTCTTCACAGATACGCAGTATTTT. Translating gives CASSTGTPLFTDTQYF.

Worth noting for this clone: The sample has other DNA sequences that encode this CDR3 too. This sequence joins TRBV10-2 and TRBJ1-5; D remains ambiguous. V lost 0 bases, J lost 0 bases, and 3 bases lay in between. CDR1 and CDR2 (germline): WSHSY, SAAADI. The CDR3 consists of 14 residues. For the CDR3, the DNA is TGCGCCAGCAGTGAGTCGGGTAGCAATCAGCCCCAGCATTTT. Amino acids: CASSESGSNQPQHF.

The V call is TRBV6-1, the J call TRBJ2-5, with 10 bases identical to TRBD2. Germline V CDR1 and CDR2: MNHNS, SASEGT. There are 15 residues in the CDR3. J lost 1 base, V lost 11 bases, and 10 bases had no gene match. The CDR3 protein is CASQKQRGGQETQYF. In nucleotides, the CDR3 is TGTGCCTCCCAGAAGCAGCGGGGGGGCCAAGAGACCCAGTACTTC.

V is TRBV7-9 and J is TRBJ1-1; D gene ambiguous. CDR1 is SEHNR and CDR2 is FQNEAQ in the germline V gene (reference sequence). V shed 2 bases and J shed 3 bases, with 10 bases lying between them. The CDR3 length is 14 residues. CDR3 nucleotides: TGTGCCAGCAGCTTATTAGGCAGGCACACTGAAGCTTTCTTT. Its protein is CASSLLGRHTEAFF.

This clone has just one count. The chain is built from TRBV5-1 and TRBJ2-7, with D unresolved. The ends were cut back, 0 bases at V and 3 bases at J, with 7 bases in the middle. The CDR3 consists of 13 residues. CDR1 is SGHRS and CDR2 is YFSETQ in the germline V gene. The CDR3 is CASSLDIVYEQYF. The CDR3 DNA is TGCGCCAGCAGCTTGGATATAGTCTACGAGCAGTACTTC.

V gene TRBV5-1 combines with J gene TRBJ1-2; 7 bases map to TRBD1. The germline CDR1 and CDR2 sequences are SGHRS and YFSETQ. Trimming removed 4 bases from V and 0 bases from J; junction bases left unmatched: 9. The CDR3 has 16 residues. The CDR3 loop reads CASSRQQGWSNYGYTF. In DNA, the CDR3 is TGCGCCAGCAGCCGCCAACAGGGGTGGTCTAACTATGGCTACACCTTC.

This rearrangement joins TRBV2 to TRBJ2-1; D is unclear. V lost 6 bases and J lost 13, with 10 bases in between. The CDR3 consists of 10 residues. CDR1 and CDR2 from the germline V gene are SNHLY and FYNNEI. The CDR3 nucleotides read TGTGCCAGCAGGGCTACTACACAGTTCTTC. Its translation: CASRATTQFF.

J is TRBJ1-2 and V is TRBV2, with D possibly being TRBD1 (5 bases). V was clipped by 2 bases and J by 5 bases, with 12 bases between them. Germline CDR1 reads SNHLY; CDR2 reads FYNNEI. The CDR3 covers 14 residues. The CDR3 sequence is CASSESGLRYGYTF. The CDR3 region has the DNA TGTGCCAGCAGTGAATCAGGGTTGCGGTATGGCTACACCTTC.

The V gene is TRBV19, the J gene TRBJ1-5, with D tentatively TRBD1 (6 bases). Germline lookup yields CDR1 LNHDA and CDR2 SQIVND (reference sequence). CDR3 length: 14 residues. V lost 6 bases, J lost 9 bases, and 18 bases lay in between. CDR3 DNA: TGTGCCAGTAGGCCCACAGGGAGGAATGGGCCCCAGCATTTT. This codes for CASRPTGRNGPQHF.

This clone has just one count. This rearrangement joins TRBV21-1 to TRBJ1-1; TRBD1 is the table's D call, not checked against the DNA. TRBV21-1 represents a pseudogene. The CDR3 has 16 residues. In DNA form, the CDR3 reads TGTGCCAGCAGCAAAGTAGACAGTGCAATGAACACTGAAGCTTTCTTT. Its protein product is CASSKVDSAMNTEAFF.

The chain uses TRBV7-9 and TRBJ1-5; no definite D call. From germline, CDR1 is SEHNR and CDR2 FQNEAQ (reference sequence). The CDR3 is made up of 13 amino acids. Trimming took off 5 bases at V and 5 bases at J, with 10 bases between the two ends. CDR3 bases: TGTGCCAGCAGCCTACAGAACGATCAGCCCCAGCATTTT. Translated: CASSLQNDQPQHF.

This clone has only one observation. In nucleotides, the CDR3 is TGTGCCAGCAGACATCCTATGACAGGGCCCAATGAGCAGTTCTTC. Amino acid sequence: CASRHPMTGPNEQFF. The chain couples TRBV28 to TRBJ2-1; 7 nucleotides align to TRBD1. The junction had 11 bases not matched to a gene; V was cut back by 6 bases and J by 6 bases. Germline V CDR1 and CDR2: MDHEN, SYDVKM. This CDR3 has 15 amino acids.

V usage is TRBV10-2 and J usage is TRBJ2-2; D call uncertain. Trimming took 3 bases from V and 10 from J, leaving 9 bases between them. The CDR3 length is 12 residues. The V gene's germline CDR1 is WSHSY and CDR2 SAAADI. The CDR3 DNA follows: TGCGCCAGCAGTGACCCCTCGGTGGAGCTGTTTTTT. This encodes CASSDPSVELFF.

The genes are TRBV7-2 and TRBJ2-2, with 13 bases matching TRBD2. CDR1 is SGHTA and CDR2 is FQGNSA in the germline V gene. The CDR3 totals 16 residues. V dropped 5 bases and J dropped 5; count of bases not matched to a gene: 5. Here the CDR3 DNA reads TGTGCCAGCAGCACCGGGACTAGCGGGGTGACCGGGGAGCTGTTTTTT. It specifies CASSTGTSGVTGELFF.

This rearrangement joins TRBV2 to TRBJ1-1; perhaps TRBD1 as D (6 bases). V was pared by 7 bases and J by 6 bases, with 15 bases between. The CDR3 covers 13 residues. CDR1 is SNHLY, CDR2 FYNNEI, per germline. In DNA, the CDR3 is TGTGCCAGCAAAGTGGGGCCAGGGGCTGAAGCTTTCTTT. It is translated as CASKVGPGAEAFF.

The chain has TRBV5-5 and TRBJ2-5; 7 nucleotides match TRBD1. V was pared by 1 base and J by 5 bases, with 17 bases of the junction left unmatched. This CDR3 has 18 amino acids. Germline assignment: CDR1 SGHKS and CDR2 YYEKEE (reference sequence). The CDR3 loop reads CASSLTWGQPSSRETQYF. CDR3 DNA sequence: TGTGCCAGCAGCTTGACGTGGGGACAGCCATCTTCGAGGGAGACCCAGTACTTC.

This chain uses TRBV20-1 with TRBJ1-1; a possible D gene is TRBD1 (6 bases). Per the germline V gene, CDR1 is DFQATT and CDR2 is SNEGSKA (reference sequence). CDR3 size: 11 residues. The ends were cut back, 8 bases at V and 5 bases at J, with 12 bases in the middle. Written as DNA, the CDR3 is TGCAGTCCACTTAGGGGGACTGAAGCTTTCTTT. It translates to CSPLRGTEAFF.

The V gene is TRBV7-6, the J gene TRBJ2-7; 7 positions match TRBD1. The CDR3 is 16 amino acids. After removal of 5 bases from V and 0 bases from J, the junction contained 10 bases not matched to a gene. Germline V gene data show CDR1 as SGHVS and CDR2 as FNYEAQ. The chain's CDR3 is CASSPLEGQPSYEQYF. The CDR3 region has the DNA TGTGCCAGCAGCCCCCTTGAGGGACAGCCCTCCTACGAGCAGTACTTC.

The chain is built from TRBV11-2 and TRBJ2-2, with TRBD1 matching over 10 bases. The V gene's germline CDR1 is SGHAT and CDR2 FQNNGV. CDR3 length equals 16 residues. Unmatched junction bases numbered 6, after V lost 4 bases and J lost 4 bases. CDR3 amino acids: CASSWPGQGSTGELFF. In DNA form, the CDR3 reads TGTGCCAGCAGCTGGCCGGGACAGGGGAGCACCGGGGAGCTGTTTTTT. The full variable domain, rest sourced from reference TRBV11-2 and TRBJ2-2, is EAGVAQSPRYKIIEKRQSVAFWCNPISGHATLYWYQQILGQGPKLLIQFQNNGVVDDSQLPKDRFSAERLKGVDSTLKIQPAKLEDSAVYLCASSWPGQGSTGELFFGEGSRLTVL.

J is TRBJ2-1 and V is TRBV4-3, with D possibly being TRBD2 (5 bases). Germline values: CDR1 LGHNA, CDR2 YSLEER. This CDR3 is built from 17 residues. Trimming removed 2 bases at V and 5 bases at J, with 19 bases between. The CDR3 spells CASSQNPWLRVNNEQFF. The CDR3 nucleotides are TGCGCCAGCAGCCAAAATCCGTGGTTGAGGGTTAACAATGAGCAGTTCTTC.

This clone has more than one count but fewer than ten. This chain connects TRBV5-4 to TRBJ1-1; tentative D call: TRBD1 (5 bases). Germline CDR1 is SGHNT and CDR2 is YYREEE (reference sequence). V was pared by 0 bases and J by 3 bases, with 15 bases between. The CDR3 extends over 16 amino acids. The CDR3 nucleotides read TGTGCCAGCAGCTTGGTAGTGATCCAGGGTGACACTGAAGCTTTCTTT. Protein product: CASSLVVIQGDTEAFF.

V and J are TRBV5-1 and TRBJ2-7; D is possibly TRBD1 or TRBD2 (5 bases each). The CDR3 loop spans 14 amino acids. The V gene lost 6 bases and the J gene lost 6 bases, with 19 bases spanning the gap. The V gene's germline CDR1 is SGHRS and CDR2 YFSETQ. The CDR3 reads CASKVLYRTGEQYF. The CDR3 DNA reads TGCGCCAGCAAGGTCCTATACAGGACTGGCGAGCAGTACTTC. Using reference TRBV5-1 and TRBJ2-7 for the parts outside the CDR3, the full variable domain is KAGVTQTPRYLIKTRGQQVTLSCSPISGHRSVSWYQQTPGQGLQFLFEYFSETQRNKGNFPGRFSGRQFSNSRSEMNVSTLELGDSALYLCASKVLYRTGEQYFGPGTRLTVT.

CDR3 in DNA: TGCAGCGTGGGCGGACTAGGATTCACCATCAATGAGCAGTTCTTC. This codes for CSVGGLGFTINEQFF. The rearrangement uses TRBV29-1 and TRBJ2-1; 7 bases fit TRBD2. V gave up 6 bases and J gave up 6 bases; unmatched junction bases: 14. Germline V gene lookup returns CDR1 SQVTM and CDR2 ANQGSEA. The length of the CDR3 is 15 residues.

V and J are TRBV5-1 and TRBJ2-1, with a weak D call TRBD2 (5 bases). Germline V gene data show CDR1 as SGHRS and CDR2 as YFSETQ. Trimming removed 3 bases at V and 1 base at J, with 20 bases between. The CDR3 covers 18 residues. The CDR3 nucleotides are TGCGCCAGCAGCTCCGGATCGCGTAGAAGGGAGTCCTACAATGAGCAGTTCTTC. Translating it yields CASSSGSRRRESYNEQFF.

This clone was detected only a few times. The chain recombines TRBV5-1 with TRBJ2-2, with 8 bases lining up with TRBD1. Germline lookup yields CDR1 SGHRS and CDR2 YFSETQ. The CDR3 sequence is 17 residues long. V was pared by 0 bases and J by 4 bases, with 8 bases of the junction left unmatched. CDR3 residues: CASSLERTGLSTGELFF. In DNA, the CDR3 is TGCGCCAGCAGCTTGGAGAGGACAGGGTTGAGCACCGGGGAGCTGTTTTTT. Supplemented by reference TRBV5-1 and TRBJ2-2, the full variable domain reads KAGVTQTPRYLIKTRGQQVTLSCSPISGHRSVSWYQQTPGQGLQFLFEYFSETQRNKGNFPGRFSGRQFSNSRSEMNVSTLELGDSALYLCASSLERTGLSTGELFFGEGSRLTVL.

This chain uses TRBV13 with TRBJ2-5, with 9 nucleotides matching TRBD2. V lost 5 bases to trimming and J lost 4 bases; unmatched junction nucleotides: 11. Germline V CDR1 and CDR2: PRHDT, FYEKMQ (reference sequence). The CDR3 extends over 16 amino acids. The CDR3 DNA is TGTGCCAGCAGCAGACGCGGGAGGGCATTCGTAGAGACCCAGTACTTC. Amino acid sequence: CASSRRGRAFVETQYF. The whole variable domain, remainder taken from reference TRBV13 and TRBJ2-5, is AAGVIQSPRHLIKEKRETATLKCYPIPRHDTVYWYQQGPGQDPQFLISFYEKMQSDKGSIPDRFSAQQFSDYHSELNMSSLELGDSALYFCASSRRGRAFVETQYFGPGTRLLVL.

This chain joins TRBV5-1 and TRBJ1-1; D gene uncertain. The ends were cut back, 0 bases at V and 5 bases at J, with 14 bases in the middle. The CDR3 is made up of 15 amino acids. The V gene's germline CDR1 is SGHRS and CDR2 YFSETQ. The CDR3 region has the DNA TGCGCCAGCAGCTTGGTAGTTTCGGGAGTGACTGAAGCTTTCTTT. Translated, it gives CASSLVVSGVTEAFF.